These T cell receptor beta chains were read from a single sample in a study of T-cell reconstitution after alpha-beta-depleted transplantation in children. TCRdb reprocessed the PCR reads with MiXCR, giving one entry per CDR3 protein. The repertoire includes approximately 650,000 distinct CDR3 sequences, approximately 14% of them detected once, and roughly 0.84% sits in the top ten. Source: PBMCs, taken before TCRalphabeta/CD19-depleted stem cell transplant. The receptors derive from a girl aged 2 to 10 with congenital amegakaryocytic thrombocytopenia, due to receive a stem cell transplant. Each CDR3 is given with its conserved first and last residue. A D gene is named only where the DNA matches it firmly. A row's size may be missing; if present it is once, few, many or a size class.

cdr3_aa: CSAGLAGGEQYF
cdr3_nt: TGCAGTGCTGGGCTAGCGGGTGGCGAGCAGTACTTC
j_call: TRBJ2-7
clone_size: -
v_call: TRBV20-1
d_call: TRBD2

cdr3_aa: CSATSGRYNEQFF
cdr3_nt: TGCAGTGCCACTAGCGGGAGGTACAATGAGCAGTTCTTC
j_call: TRBJ2-1
clone_size: many
v_call: TRBV20-1
d_call: TRBD2

cdr3_aa: CSAHRPATNEKLFF
cdr3_nt: TGCAGTGCTCACAGACCCGCAACTAATGAAAAACTGTTTTTT
j_call: TRBJ1-4
clone_size: many
v_call: TRBV20-1
d_call: -

cdr3_aa: CASSQDLLGWRVEAFF
cdr3_nt: TGTGCCAGCAGCCAAGATCTATTAGGGTGGAGAGTCGAAGCTTTCTTT
j_call: TRBJ1-1
clone_size: many
v_call: TRBV14
d_call: -

cdr3_aa: CASSQVGLVLTGEQYF
cdr3_nt: TGTGCCAGCAGCCAAGTAGGACTAGTCCTAACCGGGGAGCAGTACTTC
j_call: TRBJ2-7
clone_size: -
v_call: TRBV14
d_call: TRBD2

cdr3_aa: CSAGGRASRNNEQFF
cdr3_nt: TGCAGTGCTGGCGGCAGGGCTAGCAGAAACAATGAGCAGTTCTTC
j_call: TRBJ2-1
clone_size: many
v_call: TRBV20-1
d_call: -

cdr3_aa: CSAGQINQPQHF
cdr3_nt: TGCAGTGCTGGACAGATCAATCAGCCCCAGCATTTT
j_call: TRBJ1-5
clone_size: few
v_call: TRBV20-1
d_call: -

cdr3_aa: CASSPGTSFDEQFF
cdr3_nt: TGCGCCAGCAGCCCGGGGACTAGCTTCGATGAGCAGTTCTTC
j_call: TRBJ2-1
clone_size: many
v_call: TRBV5-1
d_call: TRBD2

cdr3_aa: CAIKRAGDEQYF
cdr3_nt: TGTGCCATCAAGCGAGCGGGAGACGAGCAGTACTTC
j_call: TRBJ2-7
clone_size: many
v_call: TRBV10-3
d_call: TRBD2

cdr3_aa: CASSLGSTTGFF
cdr3_nt: TGTGCCAGCAGCTTGGGTTCTACCACTGGGTTCTTC
j_call: TRBJ2-1
clone_size: many
v_call: TRBV5-6
d_call: -

cdr3_aa: CASSLRSSTEAFF
cdr3_nt: TGTGCCAGCAGTTTAAGGAGTAGCACTGAAGCTTTCTTT
j_call: TRBJ1-1
clone_size: -
v_call: TRBV12-3/TRBV12-4
d_call: -

cdr3_aa: CASSSLGGKGYEQYF
cdr3_nt: TGCGCCAGCAGCTCCCTCGGCGGGAAAGGGTACGAGCAGTACTTC
j_call: TRBJ2-7
clone_size: few
v_call: TRBV5-1
d_call: -

cdr3_aa: CASSPWTGLQGQPQHF
cdr3_nt: TGTGCCAGCAGCCCCTGGACGGGGCTCCAGGGTCAGCCCCAGCATTTT
j_call: TRBJ1-5
clone_size: -
v_call: TRBV5-5
d_call: -

cdr3_aa: CASSRDPGGNQPQHF
cdr3_nt: TGTGCCAGCAGCCGGGACCCGGGTGGCAATCAGCCCCAGCATTTT
j_call: TRBJ1-5
clone_size: many
v_call: TRBV6-1
d_call: -

cdr3_aa: CASGRSADTQYF
cdr3_nt: TGTGCCAGCGGTCGTTCAGCAGATACGCAGTATTTT
j_call: TRBJ2-3
clone_size: -
v_call: TRBV28
d_call: -

cdr3_aa: CATSVGPHEQFF
cdr3_nt: TGTGCCACCAGTGTAGGGCCCCATGAGCAGTTCTTC
j_call: TRBJ2-1
clone_size: -
v_call: TRBV24-1
d_call: -

cdr3_aa: CSVESVGTGQATNEKLFF
cdr3_nt: TGCAGCGTTGAATCAGTAGGGACAGGGCAAGCAACTAATGAGAAACTGTTTTTT
j_call: TRBJ1-4
clone_size: -
v_call: TRBV29-1
d_call: TRBD1

cdr3_aa: CASSQVSGTNEQYF
cdr3_nt: TGCGCCAGCAGCCAAGTCTCCGGGACTAACGAGCAGTACTTC
j_call: TRBJ2-7
clone_size: many
v_call: TRBV4-1
d_call: TRBD2

cdr3_aa: CASSLWASGSLKTQYF
cdr3_nt: TGTGCCAGCAGTTTATGGGCTAGCGGGAGTCTGAAGACCCAGTACTTC
j_call: TRBJ2-5
clone_size: many
v_call: TRBV28
d_call: TRBD2

cdr3_aa: CASSQGVWVNTEAFF
cdr3_nt: TGCGCCAGCAGCCAAGGTGTATGGGTGAACACTGAAGCTTTCTTT
j_call: TRBJ1-1
clone_size: -
v_call: TRBV4-1
d_call: -

cdr3_aa: CASGTVDGYTF
cdr3_nt: TGCGCCAGCGGGACAGTTGATGGCTACACCTTC
j_call: TRBJ1-2
clone_size: few
v_call: TRBV5-1
d_call: TRBD1

cdr3_aa: CASSYPDSSPYEQYF
cdr3_nt: TGTGCCAGCAGTTACCCGGACTCATCCCCCTACGAGCAGTACTTC
j_call: TRBJ2-7
clone_size: few
v_call: TRBV6-5
d_call: -

cdr3_aa: CASNQPGQGNIQYF
cdr3_nt: TGCGCCAGCAACCAACCGGGACAGGGAAACATTCAGTACTTC
j_call: TRBJ2-4
clone_size: -
v_call: TRBV5-1
d_call: TRBD1

cdr3_aa: CASSTRSPGLAGDTQYF
cdr3_nt: TGTGCCAGTAGTACTCGATCACCGGGACTAGCGGGAGATACGCAGTATTTT
j_call: TRBJ2-3
clone_size: many
v_call: TRBV19
d_call: TRBD2

cdr3_aa: CSTYGLDGYTF
cdr3_nt: TGCAGTACCTACGGTTTGGATGGCTACACCTTC
j_call: TRBJ1-2
clone_size: few
v_call: TRBV20-1
d_call: -

cdr3_aa: CASSWGDTYYEQYF
cdr3_nt: TGTGCCAGCAGTTGGGGGGACACCTACTACGAGCAGTACTTC
j_call: TRBJ2-7
clone_size: many
v_call: TRBV12-3/TRBV12-4
d_call: -

cdr3_aa: CASSLLFSLDRGEAFF
cdr3_nt: TGTGCCAGCAGCTTATTGTTCAGTTTGGACAGGGGAGAAGCTTTCTTT
j_call: TRBJ1-1
clone_size: many
v_call: TRBV7-2
d_call: TRBD1

cdr3_aa: CASSLGSTSSGNTIYF
cdr3_nt: TGTGCCAGCAGCTTAGGGTCGACAAGCTCTGGAAACACCATATATTTT
j_call: TRBJ1-3
clone_size: once
v_call: TRBV11-1
d_call: -

cdr3_aa: CASFPLVGAGANVLTF
cdr3_nt: TGCGCCAGCTTTCCCCTCGTTGGGGCTGGGGCCAACGTCCTGACTTTC
j_call: TRBJ2-6
clone_size: -
v_call: TRBV5-1
d_call: -

cdr3_aa: CASSLSGGLEDIQYF
cdr3_nt: TGTGCCAGCAGCTTATCGGGGGGTCTGGAAGACATTCAGTACTTC
j_call: TRBJ2-4
clone_size: -
v_call: TRBV7-3
d_call: TRBD2

cdr3_aa: CASSLVDRVEQYF
cdr3_nt: TGTGCCAGCAGCTTAGTTGACAGGGTCGAGCAGTACTTC
j_call: TRBJ2-7
clone_size: few
v_call: TRBV7-8
d_call: TRBD1

cdr3_aa: CASRYRGSYNEQFF
cdr3_nt: TGTGCCAGCAGATACAGGGGCTCCTACAATGAGCAGTTCTTC
j_call: TRBJ2-1
clone_size: -
v_call: TRBV12-3/TRBV12-4
d_call: TRBD1

cdr3_aa: CASSLLPVAGGFADTQYF
cdr3_nt: TGTGCCAGCAGCTTACTTCCAGTAGCGGGAGGGTTCGCAGATACGCAGTATTTT
j_call: TRBJ2-3
clone_size: many
v_call: TRBV7-8
d_call: TRBD2

cdr3_aa: CASSDRGGTSRGELFF
cdr3_nt: TGTGCCAGCAGCGACCGGGGGGGGACTAGCCGCGGGGAGCTGTTTTTT
j_call: TRBJ2-2
clone_size: few
v_call: TRBV28
d_call: TRBD2

cdr3_aa: CASSYSGRAWSEQFF
cdr3_nt: TGTGCCAGCAGCTATAGCGGGAGGGCCTGGTCTGAGCAGTTCTTC
j_call: TRBJ2-1
clone_size: -
v_call: TRBV11-3
d_call: TRBD2

cdr3_aa: CASRDPAGTQYF
cdr3_nt: TGTGCCAGCAGGGACCCGGCGGGTACGCAGTATTTT
j_call: TRBJ2-3
clone_size: -
v_call: TRBV12-3/TRBV12-4
d_call: -

cdr3_aa: CASSLATPGQRVYSNQPQHF
cdr3_nt: TGTGCCAGCAGCTTGGCCACTCCGGGACAAAGGGTTTATAGCAATCAGCCCCAGCATTTT
j_call: TRBJ1-5
clone_size: few
v_call: TRBV5-6
d_call: -

cdr3_aa: CSVNRGSEAFF
cdr3_nt: TGCAGCGTCAACAGGGGGTCTGAAGCTTTCTTT
j_call: TRBJ1-1
clone_size: few
v_call: TRBV29-1
d_call: TRBD1

cdr3_aa: CSARHGLNSGANVLTF
cdr3_nt: TGCAGTGCTAGACACGGACTAAACTCTGGGGCCAACGTCCTGACTTTC
j_call: TRBJ2-6
clone_size: -
v_call: TRBV20-1
d_call: -

cdr3_aa: CASSSGTNEQYF
cdr3_nt: TGTGCCAGCAGCTCCGGGACAAACGAGCAGTACTTC
j_call: TRBJ2-7
clone_size: -
v_call: TRBV7-9
d_call: -

cdr3_aa: CASSPDGGLGDEQFF
cdr3_nt: TGCGCCAGCAGCCCCGACGGGGGCCTCGGGGATGAGCAGTTCTTC
j_call: TRBJ2-1
clone_size: once
v_call: TRBV5-1
d_call: -

cdr3_aa: CASSYSGGRIPKDGYTF
cdr3_nt: TGTGCCAGCAGTTACTCGGGGGGCAGGATTCCAAAGGATGGCTACACCTTC
j_call: TRBJ1-2
clone_size: many
v_call: TRBV6-5
d_call: -

cdr3_aa: CSASRGTGGFNGYTF
cdr3_nt: TGCAGTGCTAGCCGCGGGACAGGGGGGTTCAATGGCTACACCTTC
j_call: TRBJ1-2
clone_size: many
v_call: TRBV20-1
d_call: TRBD1

cdr3_aa: CSALASETQYF
cdr3_nt: TGCAGTGCCCTCGCTAGCGAGACCCAGTACTTC
j_call: TRBJ2-5
clone_size: -
v_call: TRBV20-1
d_call: -

cdr3_aa: CSVESAGRESETQYF
cdr3_nt: TGCAGCGTTGAAAGTGCGGGGAGAGAGTCAGAGACCCAGTACTTC
j_call: TRBJ2-5
clone_size: -
v_call: TRBV29-1
d_call: -

cdr3_aa: CAISVSGTRNIEQFF
cdr3_nt: TGTGCCATCAGCGTCTCGGGGACTAGGAATATTGAGCAGTTCTTC
j_call: TRBJ2-1
clone_size: -
v_call: TRBV10-3
d_call: TRBD2

cdr3_aa: CASSWGNQETQYF
cdr3_nt: TGCGCCAGCAGCTGGGGAAACCAAGAGACCCAGTACTTC
j_call: TRBJ2-5
clone_size: -
v_call: TRBV5-1
d_call: -

cdr3_aa: CATGSSSGNTIYF
cdr3_nt: TGTGCCACCGGGAGCAGCTCTGGAAACACCATATATTTT
j_call: TRBJ1-3
clone_size: many
v_call: TRBV27
d_call: -

cdr3_aa: CSALVAETQYF
cdr3_nt: TGCAGTGCCCTTGTTGCAGAGACCCAGTACTTC
j_call: TRBJ2-5
clone_size: -
v_call: TRBV20-1
d_call: -

cdr3_aa: CSADSTSGGLETQYF
cdr3_nt: TGCAGTGCTGATTCGACTAGCGGGGGCCTAGAGACCCAGTACTTC
j_call: TRBJ2-5
clone_size: many
v_call: TRBV20-1
d_call: TRBD2

cdr3_aa: CASSPRGRAHTGELFF
cdr3_nt: TGTGCCAGCAGCCCCAGGGGGAGGGCCCACACCGGGGAGCTGTTTTTT
j_call: TRBJ2-2
clone_size: -
v_call: TRBV12-3/TRBV12-4
d_call: -

cdr3_aa: CAISDRTGLNTEAFF
cdr3_nt: TGTGCCATCAGTGATCGGACAGGGCTGAACACTGAAGCTTTCTTT
j_call: TRBJ1-1
clone_size: many
v_call: TRBV10-3
d_call: TRBD1

cdr3_aa: CASSLEFAGGHDEQFF
cdr3_nt: TGTGCCAGCAGCTTAGAGTTTGCGGGAGGGCATGATGAGCAGTTCTTC
j_call: TRBJ2-1
clone_size: many
v_call: TRBV7-8
d_call: TRBD2

cdr3_aa: CASSYNRVNGYTF
cdr3_nt: TGCGCCAGCAGTTACAACAGGGTAAATGGCTACACCTTC
j_call: TRBJ1-2
clone_size: many
v_call: TRBV5-1
d_call: -

cdr3_aa: CASGETSQRDTQYF
cdr3_nt: TGTGCCAGCGGTGAGACTAGCCAAAGAGATACGCAGTATTTT
j_call: TRBJ2-3
clone_size: -
v_call: TRBV2
d_call: TRBD2

cdr3_aa: CASESGTPLSYNEQFF
cdr3_nt: TGTGCCAGCGAGTCCGGGACTCCCCTCTCCTACAATGAGCAGTTCTTC
j_call: TRBJ2-1
clone_size: -
v_call: TRBV12-3/TRBV12-4
d_call: -